This is a list of T cell receptor beta chains from one sample in a study of cytomegalovirus exposure and HLA in healthy donors. Data came from immunoSEQ multiplex PCR; TCRdb stores just in-frame clones and leaves some out. The data show approximately 190,000 clones, with around 86% seen just once and approximately 0.74% held by the top ten. What was sequenced was PBMCs. Receptors originate from a woman between 18 and 30 years old in good health and CMV-seronegative. Both conserved end residues are part of each CDR3. The order of the fields is V gene, clone size, D gene, J gene, CDR3 DNA, CDR3 protein. D genes are given only for firm matches. Size values are once, few and many counts, or a class for expanded clones, and some rows have none.

TRBV28,once,TRBD1,TRBJ2-3,TGTGCCAGCATTCCTACCTACACAGGGGCTCCCACAGATACGCAGTATTTT,CASIPTYTGAPTDTQYF
TRBV25-1,.,.,TRBJ2-5,TGTGCCAGCAGTGAATTGGGAGGCATTGAGGCTTTGGAGACCCAGTACTTC,CASSELGGIEALETQYF
TRBV7-6,.,.,TRBJ2-2,TGTGCCAGCAGCGGAGACGGGGAGCTGTTTTTT,CASSGDGELFF
TRBV4-1,.,.,TRBJ2-1,TGCGCCAGCAGCCAAGACTATTCCGGTCAGGGTGAGCAGTTCTTC,CASSQDYSGQGEQFF
TRBV19,once,TRBD2,TRBJ2-7,TGTGCCAGTAGTATGTCTGGGCCTAGCGGGAGTGAGCAGTACTTC,CASSMSGPSGSEQYF
TRBV5-1,.,.,TRBJ1-2,TGCGCCAGCAGCTTGGGTACGGAGGCCCCTAACTATGGCTACACCTTC,CASSLGTEAPNYGYTF
TRBV6-5,.,.,TRBJ2-7,TGTGCCAGCAGTCCTCGACTGACTGGCTACGAGCAGTACTTC,CASSPRLTGYEQYF
TRBV27,.,.,TRBJ1-5,TGTGCCAGCGGAGGGGCCTCCAGGCCCCAGCATTTT,CASGGASRPQHF
TRBV9,.,TRBD2,TRBJ2-1,TGTGCCAGCAGCGTAGAGGGGGGACTAGCGCCTTCCGGCTGTGAGCAGTTCTTC,CASSVEGGLAPSGCEQFF
TRBV29-1,.,.,TRBJ1-2,TGCAGCCCCCTGGACCAGCGGGGCTACACCTTC,CSPLDQRGYTF
TRBV10-3,.,.,TRBJ1-5,TGTGCCATCGGTAGTTCTCCTCAGCCCCAGCATTTT,CAIGSSPQPQHF
TRBV9,.,TRBD2,TRBJ2-7,TGTGCCAGCAGCCCCCACCCCGGACTAGCGGGAGCTACCTACGAGCAGTACTTC,CASSPHPGLAGATYEQYF
TRBV18,.,TRBD1,TRBJ1-4,TGTGCCAGCTCACAGGGACAGGGGGTTGAAAAACTGTTTTTT,CASSQGQGVEKLFF
TRBV4-2,few,TRBD1,TRBJ1-2,TGTGCCAGCAGCCAAGCTGGACAGGGGAACTATGGCTACACCTTC,CASSQAGQGNYGYTF
TRBV11-2,.,.,TRBJ2-6,TGTGCCAGCAGCTCCACAGTCTCTGGGGCCAACGTCCTGACTTTC,CASSSTVSGANVLTF